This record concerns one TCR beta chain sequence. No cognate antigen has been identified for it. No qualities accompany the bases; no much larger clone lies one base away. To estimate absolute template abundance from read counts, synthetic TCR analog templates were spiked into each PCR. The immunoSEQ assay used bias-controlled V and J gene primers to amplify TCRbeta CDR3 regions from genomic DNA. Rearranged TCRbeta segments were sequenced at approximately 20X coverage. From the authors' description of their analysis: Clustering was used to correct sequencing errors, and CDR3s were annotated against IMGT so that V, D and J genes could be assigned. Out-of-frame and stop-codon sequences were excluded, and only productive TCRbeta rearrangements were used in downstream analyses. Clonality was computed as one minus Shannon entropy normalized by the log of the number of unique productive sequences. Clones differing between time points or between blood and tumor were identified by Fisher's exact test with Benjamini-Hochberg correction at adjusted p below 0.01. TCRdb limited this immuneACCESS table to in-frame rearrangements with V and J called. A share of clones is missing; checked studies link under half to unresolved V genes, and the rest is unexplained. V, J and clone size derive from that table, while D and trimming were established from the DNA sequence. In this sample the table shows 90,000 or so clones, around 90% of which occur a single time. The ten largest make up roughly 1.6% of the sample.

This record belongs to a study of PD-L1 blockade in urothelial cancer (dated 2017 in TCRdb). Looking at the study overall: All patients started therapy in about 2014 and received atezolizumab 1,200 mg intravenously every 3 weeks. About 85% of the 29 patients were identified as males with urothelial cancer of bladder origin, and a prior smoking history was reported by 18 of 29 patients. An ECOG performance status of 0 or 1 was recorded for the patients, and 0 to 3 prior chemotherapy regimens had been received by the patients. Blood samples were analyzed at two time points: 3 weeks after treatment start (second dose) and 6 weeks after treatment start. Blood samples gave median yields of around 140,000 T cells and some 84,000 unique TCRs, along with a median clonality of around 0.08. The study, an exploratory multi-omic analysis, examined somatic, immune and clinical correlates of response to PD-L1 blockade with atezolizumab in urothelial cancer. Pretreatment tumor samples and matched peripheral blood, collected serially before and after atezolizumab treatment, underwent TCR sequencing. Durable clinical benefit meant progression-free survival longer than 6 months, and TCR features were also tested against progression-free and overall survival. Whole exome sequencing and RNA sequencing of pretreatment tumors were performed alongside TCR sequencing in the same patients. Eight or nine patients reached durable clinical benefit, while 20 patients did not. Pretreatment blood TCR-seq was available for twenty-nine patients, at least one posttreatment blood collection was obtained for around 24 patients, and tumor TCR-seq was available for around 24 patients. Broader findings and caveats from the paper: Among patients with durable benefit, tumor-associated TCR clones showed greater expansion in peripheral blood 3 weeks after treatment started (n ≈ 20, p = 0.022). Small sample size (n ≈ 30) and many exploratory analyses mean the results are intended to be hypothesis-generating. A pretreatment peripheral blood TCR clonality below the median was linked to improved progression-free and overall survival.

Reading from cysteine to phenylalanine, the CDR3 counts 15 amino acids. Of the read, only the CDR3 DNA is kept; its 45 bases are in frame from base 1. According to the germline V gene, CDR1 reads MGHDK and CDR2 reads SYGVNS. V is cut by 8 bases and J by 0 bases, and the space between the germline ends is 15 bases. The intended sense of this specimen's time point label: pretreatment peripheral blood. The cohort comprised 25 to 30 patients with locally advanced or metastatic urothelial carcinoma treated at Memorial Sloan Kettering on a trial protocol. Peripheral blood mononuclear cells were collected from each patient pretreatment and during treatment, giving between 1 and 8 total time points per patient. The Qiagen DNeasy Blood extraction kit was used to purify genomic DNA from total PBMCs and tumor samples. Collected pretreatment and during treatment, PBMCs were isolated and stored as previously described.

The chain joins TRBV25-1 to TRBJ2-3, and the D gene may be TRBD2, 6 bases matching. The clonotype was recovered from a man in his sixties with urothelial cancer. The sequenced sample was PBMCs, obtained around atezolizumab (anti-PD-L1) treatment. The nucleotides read TGTGCCAGCGGGCTGGAGGGTTGGAGCACAGATACGCAGTATTTT. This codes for CASGLEGWSTDTQYF.